This T cell receptor (beta chain) is from a study of T cells expressing NK-cell markers. Turning to the study itself: With respect to HCMV, seven of the eight sequenced donors were seropositive, and one was seronegative.

TCRdb reprocessed the 5' RACE reads and reports one entry per CDR3 protein, with no DNA. The specimen's table records around 140,000 distinct CDR3 sequences. This CDR3 is built from 16 residues. Per germline, CDR1 MNHEY and CDR2 SMNVEV (reference sequence). The sample was blood T cells: a sorted CD56 or NKG2C T cell subset, CD4+ or CD8+ T cells, or bulk PBMC T cells (not recorded which). The chain employs TRBV27 and TRBJ2-1; without DNA, the TCRdb call of TRBD2 cannot be checked. The sequence was obtained from a man between 18 and 35 years old in good health. The CDR3: CASSLSSLAGAIEQFF.